These 2 T cell receptor beta chains came from one sample sequenced in a study of blood T cell repertoires in COVID-19. Sequencing used immunoSEQ multiplex PCR; TCRdb keeps in-frame clones, though not all of them. Altogether more than 45,000 clones are present, approximately 86% being singletons, with the ten largest covering roughly 6.7%. Sequenced input: peripheral blood. The source is a human donor with active COVID-19. The donor label of this sample is uncertain.

The V gene is TRBV19, the J gene TRBJ1-6; no firm D call. The CDR3 loop spans 15 amino acids. CDR1 and CDR2 (germline): LNHDA, SQIVND (reference sequence). V was shortened by 1 base and J by 2 bases, with 6 bases between the two germline ends. In DNA, the CDR3 is TGTGCCAGTAGTATAGGCGGGACCTATAATTCACCCCTCCACTTT. Translation gives CASSIGGTYNSPLHF.

V and J are TRBV18 and TRBJ1-2; 8 bases fit TRBD1. CDR1 KGHSH and CDR2 LQKENI come from the germline V gene. The CDR3 consists of 15 residues. The J segment lost 7 bases and the V segment lost 3 bases, leaving 10 bases of the junction unmatched. In DNA, the CDR3 is TGTGCCAGCTCACCGATGGAAATACAGGGGGGTGGCTACACCTTC. Translating gives CASSPMEIQGGGYTF. Full variable domain (outside the CDR3, taken from reference TRBV18 and TRBJ1-2): NAGVMQNPRHLVRRRGQEARLRCSPMKGHSHVYWYRQLPEEGLKFMVYLQKENIIDESGMPKERFSAEFPKEGPSILRIQQVVRGDSAAYFCASSPMEIQGGGYTFGSGTRLTVV.